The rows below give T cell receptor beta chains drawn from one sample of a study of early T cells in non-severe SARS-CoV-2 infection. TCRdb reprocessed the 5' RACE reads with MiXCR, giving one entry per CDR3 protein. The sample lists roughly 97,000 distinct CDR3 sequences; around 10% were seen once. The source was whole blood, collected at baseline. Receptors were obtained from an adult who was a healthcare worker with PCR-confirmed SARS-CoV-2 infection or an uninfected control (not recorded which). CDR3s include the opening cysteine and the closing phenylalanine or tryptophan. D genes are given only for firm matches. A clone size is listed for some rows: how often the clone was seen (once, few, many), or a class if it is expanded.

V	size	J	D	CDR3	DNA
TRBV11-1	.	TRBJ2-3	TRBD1	CASSTRTGGFTDTQYF	TGTGCCAGCAGCACACGGACAGGGGGCTTCACAGATACGCAGTATTTT
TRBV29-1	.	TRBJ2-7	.	CSVEDDARYEQYF	TGCAGCGTTGAAGATGACGCCCGCTACGAGCAGTACTTC
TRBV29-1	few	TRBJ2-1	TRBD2	CSVVGSGGLHNEQFF	TGCAGCGTTGTTGGCTCGGGAGGGCTTCACAATGAGCAGTTCTTC
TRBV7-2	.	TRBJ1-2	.	CASSFGVNYGYTF	TGTGCCAGCAGCTTTGGAGTTAACTATGGCTACACCTTC
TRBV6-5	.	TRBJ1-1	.	CASRYARNTEAFF	TGTGCCAGCAGATATGCACGGAACACTGAAGCTTTCTTT
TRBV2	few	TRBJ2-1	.	CASSVRMLAYNEQFF	TGTGCCAGCAGTGTTAGAATGTTAGCTTACAATGAGCAGTTCTTC
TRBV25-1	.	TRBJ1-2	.	CASRPENYGYTF	TGTGCCAGCAGACCAGAGAATTATGGCTACACCTTC
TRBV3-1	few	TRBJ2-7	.	CASSPMRGLADYEQYF	TGTGCCAGCAGCCCTATGCGTGGTCTAGCAGACTACGAGCAGTACTTC
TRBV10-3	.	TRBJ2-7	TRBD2	CAISAFQTSDYEQYF	TGTGCCATCAGCGCCTTTCAGACTAGCGATTACGAGCAGTACTTC
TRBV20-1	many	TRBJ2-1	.	CSARDFSARQFF	TGCAGTGCTAGAGATTTCAGCGCTCGGCAGTTCTTC
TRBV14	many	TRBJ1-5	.	CASSLLGENQPQHF	TGTGCCAGCAGCCTGTTGGGGGAAAATCAGCCCCAGCATTTT
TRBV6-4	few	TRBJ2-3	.	CASSSTGTESTDTQYF	TGTGCCAGCTCTTCGACTGGGACCGAGAGCACAGATACGCAGTATTTT
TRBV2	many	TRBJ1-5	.	CASKFLTGQPQHF	TGTGCCAGCAAGTTCCTAACGGGGCAGCCCCAGCATTTT
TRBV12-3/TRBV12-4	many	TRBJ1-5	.	CASSPAEVSNQPQHF	TGTGCCAGCAGTCCAGCGGAGGTTAGCAATCAGCCCCAGCATTTT
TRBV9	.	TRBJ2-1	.	CASSVGAETYNEQFF	TGTGCCAGCAGCGTAGGGGCAGAGACCTACAATGAGCAGTTCTTC
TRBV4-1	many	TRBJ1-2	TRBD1	CASSQRGQGSNYGYTF	TGCGCCAGCAGCCAACGGGGACAGGGCTCTAACTATGGCTACACCTTC
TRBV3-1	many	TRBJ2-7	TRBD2	CASSQPGLQIYEQYF	TGTGCCAGCAGCCAACCGGGACTACAAATTTACGAGCAGTACTTC
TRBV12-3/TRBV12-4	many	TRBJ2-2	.	CASSSRQAFIGGANTGELFF	TGTGCCAGCAGTTCCCGTCAGGCCTTTATAGGAGGCGCGAACACCGGGGAGCTGTTTTTT
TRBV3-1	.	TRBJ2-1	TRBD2	CASSLGLALGYEQFF	TGTGCCAGCAGCCTGGGACTAGCCCTTGGATATGAGCAGTTCTTC
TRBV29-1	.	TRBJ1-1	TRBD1	CSVHRDRGTEAFF	TGCAGCGTCCACCGGGACAGAGGGACTGAAGCTTTCTTT
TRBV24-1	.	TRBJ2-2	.	CATSPGALGTGELFF	TGTGCCACCAGTCCTGGGGCCCTGGGGACCGGGGAGCTGTTTTTT
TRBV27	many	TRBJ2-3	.	CASSLGRAQYF	TGTGCCAGCAGTTTAGGCCGGGCGCAGTATTTT
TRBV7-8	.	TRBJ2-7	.	CASSPWGEQYF	TGTGCCAGCAGCCCGTGGGGCGAGCAGTACTTC
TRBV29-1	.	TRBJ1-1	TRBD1	CSVLGQRMNTEAFF	TGCAGCGTCCTGGGACAGAGGATGAACACTGAAGCTTTCTTT
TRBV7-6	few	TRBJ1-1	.	CASSLGNRATEAFF	TGTGCCAGCAGCTTAGGAAACAGGGCCACTGAAGCTTTCTTT
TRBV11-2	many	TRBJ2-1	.	CASSLVSGAYNEQFF	TGTGCCAGCAGCTTAGTGTCAGGGGCCTACAATGAGCAGTTCTTC
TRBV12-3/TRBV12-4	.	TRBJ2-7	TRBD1	CASRFGQGAFNEQYF	TGTGCCAGCAGATTCGGACAGGGGGCTTTCAACGAGCAGTACTTC
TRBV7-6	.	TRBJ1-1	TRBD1	CASSLAGQGVPMNTEAFF	TGTGCCAGCAGCTTAGCGGGACAGGGGGTGCCCATGAACACTGAAGCTTTCTTT
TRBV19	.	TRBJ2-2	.	CATGYQGYSSGELFF	TGTGCCACCGGATATCAGGGGTATTCCTCCGGGGAGCTGTTTTTT
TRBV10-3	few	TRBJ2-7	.	CAVSFDGRLRREQYF	TGTGCCGTATCCTTCGACGGGAGACTCAGGCGGGAGCAGTACTTC
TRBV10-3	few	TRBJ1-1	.	CAISESVQGSTEAFF	TGTGCCATCAGTGAGTCGGTACAGGGAAGCACTGAAGCTTTCTTT
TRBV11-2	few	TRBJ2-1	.	CASSLEVRGEEQFF	TGTGCCAGCAGCTTAGAGGTTCGGGGAGAAGAGCAGTTCTTC
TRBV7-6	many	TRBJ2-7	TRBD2	CASSLEAGAYEQYF	TGTGCCAGCAGCTTAGAAGCGGGGGCCTACGAGCAGTACTTC
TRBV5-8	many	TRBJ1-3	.	CASSTDTGNTIYF	TGTGCCAGCAGTACTGACACTGGAAACACCATATATTTT
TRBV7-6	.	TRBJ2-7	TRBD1	CASSLGTGTVEQYF	TGTGCCAGCAGCTTAGGAACTGGGACAGTCGAGCAGTACTTC
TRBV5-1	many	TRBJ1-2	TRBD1	CASYATLDRGYGYTF	TGCGCCAGCTACGCTACGCTTGACAGGGGCTATGGCTACACCTTC
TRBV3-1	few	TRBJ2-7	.	CASSPPGLYEQYF	TGTGCCAGCAGCCCTCCGGGCCTCTACGAGCAGTACTTC
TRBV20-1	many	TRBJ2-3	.	CSAAPTSTDTQYF	TGCAGTGCTGCCCCCACAAGCACAGATACGCAGTATTTT
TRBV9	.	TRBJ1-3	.	CASSNSGLRNTIYF	TGTGCCAGCAGCAATTCGGGACTGCGAAACACCATATATTTT
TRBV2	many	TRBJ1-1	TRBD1	CASLGQLNTEAFF	TGTGCCAGCCTGGGACAGTTGAACACTGAAGCTTTCTTT
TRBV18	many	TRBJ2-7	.	CASSPGQSNEQYF	TGTGCCAGCTCACCAGGGCAGAGCAACGAGCAGTACTTC
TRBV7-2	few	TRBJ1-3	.	CASRFQGPDSAIYF	TGTGCCAGCAGGTTTCAGGGTCCTGACTCGGCCATATATTTT
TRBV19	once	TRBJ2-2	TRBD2	CASSIYGLVETGELFF	TGTGCCAGTAGTATCTATGGACTAGTGGAAACCGGGGAGCTGTTTTTT